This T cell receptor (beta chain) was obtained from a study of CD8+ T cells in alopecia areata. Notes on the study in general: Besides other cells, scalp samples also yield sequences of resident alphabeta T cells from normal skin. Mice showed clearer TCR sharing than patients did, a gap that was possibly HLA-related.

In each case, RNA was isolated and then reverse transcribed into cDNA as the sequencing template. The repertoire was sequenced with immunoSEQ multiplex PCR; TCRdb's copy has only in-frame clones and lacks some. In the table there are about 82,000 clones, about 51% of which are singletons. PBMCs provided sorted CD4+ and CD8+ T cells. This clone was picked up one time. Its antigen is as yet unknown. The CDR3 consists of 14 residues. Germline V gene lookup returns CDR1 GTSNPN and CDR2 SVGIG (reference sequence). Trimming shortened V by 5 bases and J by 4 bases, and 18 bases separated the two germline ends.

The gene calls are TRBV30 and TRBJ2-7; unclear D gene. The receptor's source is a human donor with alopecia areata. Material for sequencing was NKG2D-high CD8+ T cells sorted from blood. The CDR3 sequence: CAWLDPIREYEQYF. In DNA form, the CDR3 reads TGTGCCTGGCTGGACCCTATAAGAGAATACGAGCAGTACTTC.